This T cell receptor (beta chain) was captured by sequencing in a study of blood T cell repertoires in COVID-19. In the study overall: Collection of acute and convalescent COVID-19 samples took place in the United States, Italy and Spain. From T cells, B-cell-depleted T cells, or PBMCs came the material, which was cDNA or gDNA.

V was shortened by 3 bases and J by 2 bases, with 3 bases between the two germline ends. Germline V gives CDR1 SGHAT, CDR2 FQNNGV. The CDR3 runs to 12 residues. Source study methods: Quantification of nucleated cells was approximated via reference gene primer amplification. Produced via immunoSEQ multiplex PCR; TCRdb's table is partial and in-frame only. The DNA was the basis for D and trimming; V, J and clone size are from that table. The repertoire has some 170,000 clones, around 90% of them found once; the top ten carry 1.6%. This clonotype was obtained from a woman in her forties or fifties with acute or convalescent COVID-19. The chain has TRBV11-2 and TRBJ2-3; D unclear. Material: peripheral blood. The CDR3 coding sequence is TGTGCCAGCAGCTTCCACACAGATACGCAGTATTTT. Encoded protein: CASSFHTDTQYF.